This T cell receptor (beta chain) was captured in a study of post-analysis software for immune sequencing data. Study-level background: Multiple sclerosis in the patients followed relapsing-remitting, secondary progressive and progressive-relapsing courses. Whole-study findings and limits: About five TRBV segments occurring more often in patients than controls included TRBV5-6, TRBV5-1 and TRBV20-1.

This CDR3 spans 16 amino acids. The J segment lost 6 bases and the V segment lost 5 bases, leaving 9 bases of the junction unmatched. Germline V gives CDR1 LNHNV, CDR2 YYDKDF (reference sequence). TCR beta cDNA libraries included unique molecular identifiers. TCRdb redid the calling of the PCR reads with MiXCR, one entry per CDR3 protein. Here the sample spans approximately 160,000 distinct CDR3 sequences, 25% to 35% being singletons. This clonotype was counted many times. Its target is unknown. The sequence was collected from a girl between 10 and 17 years old with multiple sclerosis. This chain links TRBV15 with TRBJ2-3; 12 nucleotides match TRBD2. Material for sequencing was blood. The CDR3: CATSRLAGATRDTQYF. The CDR3 region has the DNA TGTGCCACCAGCCGACTAGCGGGAGCAACTCGGGATACGCAGTATTTT. The full variable domain, its missing parts supplied by reference TRBV15 and TRBJ2-3, is DAMVIQNPRYQVTQFGKPVTLSCSQTLNHNVMYWYQQKSSQAPKLLFHYYDKDFNNEADTPDNFQSRRPNTSFCFLDIRSPGLGDTAMYLCATSRLAGATRDTQYFGPGTRLTVL.